This T cell receptor (beta chain) was sequenced for a study of T cell responses to AZD1222 COVID-19 vaccine. Study observations and caveats: It should be noted that donors were predominantly white British and more often female, and clonal diversity was possibly underestimated.

As regards this clone: The antigen remains undetermined.

The V gene's germline CDR1 is SGHVS and CDR2 FQNEAQ. CDR3 length: 15 amino acids. V shed 1 base, J shed 6 bases, and the junction held 7 bases outside the gene matches. Method: immunoSEQ multiplex PCR; TCRdb's copy keeps in-frame clones and lacks some. The top ten clones hold 1.5% to 2% of a sample with around 140,000 clones, approximately 92% of them seen once. The source is an adult in good health. The specimen comprised peripheral blood, sampled on day 0 of AZD1222 vaccination. V and J are TRBV7-8 and TRBJ1-1, with TRBD1 matching 8 bases. CDR3 in DNA: TGTGCCAGCAGCTTAGGGCGAACAGGGGGACCTGAAGCTTTCTTT. Its protein is CASSLGRTGGPEAFF.